This is a list of T cell receptor beta chains from one sample in a study of cytomegalovirus exposure and HLA in healthy donors. Sequencing used immunoSEQ multiplex PCR; TCRdb keeps in-frame clones, though not all of them. The table has roughly 180,000 clones, 77% seen once. The material sequenced was PBMCs. The receptor set was obtained from a woman aged 60-75 years in good health and CMV-seropositive. CDR3s include the opening cysteine and the closing phenylalanine or tryptophan. Each record gives: J gene, D gene, clone size, CDR3 length, V gene, CDR3 DNA, CDR3 protein. The D gene is left open where the match is weak. Expanded clones get a size class; other rows say once, few or many, or leave the size out.

j_gene: TRBJ1-5; d_gene: -; abundance: -; len: 13; v_gene: TRBV9; CDR3nt: TGTGCCAGCAGCGTAGGGGCAGGACAGCCCCAGCATTTT; CDR3aa: CASSVGAGQPQHF
j_gene: TRBJ1-1; d_gene: -; abundance: -; len: 13; v_gene: TRBV27; CDR3nt: TGTGCCAGCAGTTTCTCGGGGGAAGCTGAAGCTTTCTTT; CDR3aa: CASSFSGEAEAFF
j_gene: TRBJ2-5; d_gene: -; abundance: -; len: 15; v_gene: TRBV5-1; CDR3nt: TGCGCCAGCAGACCCTTGGGCAGGGGAGAAGAGACCCAGTACTTC; CDR3aa: CASRPLGRGEETQYF
j_gene: TRBJ2-7; d_gene: -; abundance: few; len: 14; v_gene: TRBV28; CDR3nt: TGTGCCAGCAGAACCGGGACACACACCTACGAGCAGTACTTC; CDR3aa: CASRTGTHTYEQYF
j_gene: TRBJ2-3; d_gene: -; abundance: -; len: 13; v_gene: TRBV30; CDR3nt: TGTGCCTGGAGTGGGGGAGCTACAGATACGCAGTATTTT; CDR3aa: CAWSGGATDTQYF
j_gene: TRBJ2-1; d_gene: -; abundance: -; len: 17; v_gene: TRBV7-8; CDR3nt: TGTGCCAGCAGCTTACGTAGAGGGGGGGCCGGCTACAATGAGCAGTTCTTC; CDR3aa: CASSLRRGGAGYNEQFF
j_gene: TRBJ2-1; d_gene: -; abundance: -; len: 12; v_gene: TRBV30; CDR3nt: TGTGCCTTGGGCCCCGGACTGGTTATCGAGCTCTTC; CDR3aa: CALGPGLVIELF
j_gene: TRBJ2-3; d_gene: -; abundance: once; len: 15; v_gene: TRBV11-3; CDR3nt: TGTGCCAGCAGCTTAGGAGGGAGTGGCGTGGATACGCAGTATTTT; CDR3aa: CASSLGGSGVDTQYF
j_gene: TRBJ2-5; d_gene: -; abundance: once; len: 14; v_gene: TRBV28; CDR3nt: TGTGCCAGCAGTTTATCCCTGCGGAGGGAGACCCAGTACTTC; CDR3aa: CASSLSLRRETQYF
j_gene: TRBJ2-1; d_gene: -; abundance: once; len: 14; v_gene: TRBV7-2; CDR3nt: TGTGCCAGCAGCTCCTACTCTTCCTACAATGAGCAGTTCTTC; CDR3aa: CASSSYSSYNEQFF
j_gene: TRBJ2-1; d_gene: -; abundance: -; len: 16; v_gene: TRBV6-5; CDR3nt: TGTGCCAGCAGTTACAGGGGACTGGGAAACTACAATGAGCAGTTCTTC; CDR3aa: CASSYRGLGNYNEQFF
j_gene: TRBJ2-1; d_gene: TRBD2; abundance: -; len: 13; v_gene: TRBV5-4; CDR3nt: TGTGCCAGCAGCCGGACTAGCCAGAATGAGCAGTTCTTC; CDR3aa: CASSRTSQNEQFF
j_gene: TRBJ2-5; d_gene: TRBD2; abundance: -; len: 17; v_gene: TRBV28; CDR3nt: TGTGCCAGCAGTTCCCCAAAAGGCGGGAGGGCAAGAGAGACCCAGTACTTC; CDR3aa: CASSSPKGGRARETQYF
j_gene: TRBJ2-3; d_gene: -; abundance: -; len: 14; v_gene: TRBV10-3; CDR3nt: TGTGCCATCAACGGGGACTCTAGCACAGCTACGCAGTATTTT; CDR3aa: CAINGDSSTATQYF
j_gene: TRBJ2-5; d_gene: TRBD2; abundance: -; len: 16; v_gene: TRBV28; CDR3nt: TGTGCCAGCAGCCTTTGGTCTAGCGGGGTTCAAGAGACCCAGTACTTC; CDR3aa: CASSLWSSGVQETQYF
j_gene: TRBJ2-2; d_gene: TRBD1; abundance: once; len: 13; v_gene: TRBV7-3; CDR3nt: TGTGCCAGTGCAGGGGGCGCCACCGGGGAGCTGTTTTTT; CDR3aa: CASAGGATGELFF
j_gene: TRBJ1-4; d_gene: TRBD1; abundance: -; len: 18; v_gene: TRBV5-1; CDR3nt: TGCGCCAGCAGCGGACTCCCGGGACAGGGAGGAACTAATGAAAAACTGTTTTTT; CDR3aa: CASSGLPGQGGTNEKLFF
j_gene: TRBJ1-4; d_gene: -; abundance: -; len: 13; v_gene: TRBV6-5; CDR3nt: TGTGCCAGCAGTTTTACAGGCGGCGGAAAACTGTTTTTT; CDR3aa: CASSFTGGGKLFF
j_gene: TRBJ1-2; d_gene: -; abundance: -; len: 15; v_gene: TRBV7-6; CDR3nt: TGTGCCAGCAGCTTAGCGGATACAGGGATCTATGGCTACACCTTC; CDR3aa: CASSLADTGIYGYTF
j_gene: TRBJ2-7; d_gene: TRBD1; abundance: -; len: 17; v_gene: TRBV5-4; CDR3nt: TGTGCCAGCAGCAGAGCAGGGGGCAAACTTAACTCCTACGAGCAGTACTTC; CDR3aa: CASSRAGGKLNSYEQYF
j_gene: TRBJ2-7; d_gene: TRBD1; abundance: -; len: 12; v_gene: TRBV19; CDR3nt: TGTGCCAGCCGGGACAGGACCTACGAGCAGTACTTC; CDR3aa: CASRDRTYEQYF
j_gene: TRBJ1-2; d_gene: TRBD1; abundance: -; len: 14; v_gene: TRBV27; CDR3nt: TGTGCCAGCAGTTCCCAACTACAGGGGGATGGCTACACCTTC; CDR3aa: CASSSQLQGDGYTF
j_gene: TRBJ2-3; d_gene: TRBD2; abundance: few; len: 15; v_gene: TRBV9; CDR3nt: TGTGCCAGCAGCGTCTCGGGGGGGAGGACAGATACGCAGTATTTT; CDR3aa: CASSVSGGRTDTQYF
j_gene: TRBJ1-4; d_gene: -; abundance: -; len: 13; v_gene: TRBV28; CDR3nt: TGTGCCACCGCCCGGGACATTAATGAAAAACTGTTTTTT; CDR3aa: CATARDINEKLFF
j_gene: TRBJ2-3; d_gene: -; abundance: -; len: 15; v_gene: TRBV27; CDR3nt: TGTGCCAGCAGTTTAAGTGGGCAGTTCACAGATACGCAGTATTTT; CDR3aa: CASSLSGQFTDTQYF
j_gene: TRBJ2-1; d_gene: -; abundance: -; len: 15; v_gene: TRBV29-1; CDR3nt: TGCAGCGTTGACCTACTAGCCGGTTCCTACAATGAGCAGTTCTTC; CDR3aa: CSVDLLAGSYNEQFF
j_gene: TRBJ2-7; d_gene: -; abundance: -; len: 16; v_gene: TRBV7-3; CDR3nt: TGTGCCAGCACCCCCTGGGCCAGGCCGTACGTCCACGAGCAGTACTTC; CDR3aa: CASTPWARPYVHEQYF
j_gene: TRBJ2-5; d_gene: TRBD2; abundance: -; len: 13; v_gene: TRBV29-1; CDR3nt: TGCAGCGCTGGGGGGGATTTAGGGGAGACCCAGTACTTC; CDR3aa: CSAGGDLGETQYF
j_gene: TRBJ1-1; d_gene: TRBD1; abundance: few; len: 15; v_gene: TRBV27; CDR3nt: TGTGCCAGCAGTTTATTAGGACAGGGGTTGACTGAAGCTTTCTTT; CDR3aa: CASSLLGQGLTEAFF
j_gene: TRBJ2-3; d_gene: -; abundance: -; len: 15; v_gene: TRBV6-1; CDR3nt: TGTGCCAGCACTCCTTACGCGGTTCCCACAGATACGCAGTATTTT; CDR3aa: CASTPYAVPTDTQYF
j_gene: TRBJ2-7; d_gene: -; abundance: -; len: 14; v_gene: TRBV5-1; CDR3nt: TGCGCCAGCAGCTACCTAGCGTCGTCCTACGAGCAGTACTTC; CDR3aa: CASSYLASSYEQYF
j_gene: TRBJ1-6; d_gene: TRBD1; abundance: -; len: 15; v_gene: TRBV2; CDR3nt: TGTGCCAGCAGTGAGACAGGGCTTGAGAATTCACCCCTCCACTTT; CDR3aa: CASSETGLENSPLHF
j_gene: TRBJ1-2; d_gene: -; abundance: -; len: 12; v_gene: TRBV28; CDR3nt: TGTGCCAGCAGCACGGGGGGCCATGGCTACACCTTC; CDR3aa: CASSTGGHGYTF
j_gene: TRBJ2-3; d_gene: TRBD2; abundance: -; len: 15; v_gene: TRBV6-4; CDR3nt: TGTGCCAGCAGTCAACTAGCGGGAGGCGCAGATACGCAGTATTTT; CDR3aa: CASSQLAGGADTQYF
j_gene: TRBJ1-4; d_gene: -; abundance: -; len: 12; v_gene: TRBV28; CDR3nt: TGTGCCAGCAGTTCAATGAGGGAAAAACTGTTTTTT; CDR3aa: CASSSMREKLFF
j_gene: TRBJ1-3; d_gene: TRBD1; abundance: -; len: 15; v_gene: TRBV19; CDR3nt: TGTGCCAGCTATAATCAGGGGGACTCTGGAAACACCATATATTTT; CDR3aa: CASYNQGDSGNTIYF
j_gene: TRBJ2-2; d_gene: TRBD1; abundance: few; len: 13; v_gene: TRBV7-3; CDR3nt: TGTGCCAGCAGCATCACAGGGGCCGGGGAGCTGTTTTTT; CDR3aa: CASSITGAGELFF
j_gene: TRBJ2-5; d_gene: TRBD2; abundance: -; len: 16; v_gene: TRBV5-1; CDR3nt: TGCGCCAGCAGCTTGGCCGTCAGCGGGAAAGGGGAGACCCAGTACTTC; CDR3aa: CASSLAVSGKGETQYF
j_gene: TRBJ2-1; d_gene: -; abundance: -; len: 15; v_gene: TRBV18; CDR3nt: TGTGCCAGCTCACCAGACGGGAGTCGCTACAATGAGCAGTTCTTC; CDR3aa: CASSPDGSRYNEQFF
j_gene: TRBJ2-3; d_gene: -; abundance: -; len: 12; v_gene: TRBV4-1; CDR3nt: TGCGCCAGCAGGGGCTCCACAGATACGCAGTATTTT; CDR3aa: CASRGSTDTQYF
j_gene: TRBJ1-6; d_gene: -; abundance: -; len: 17; v_gene: TRBV19; CDR3nt: TGTGCCAGTAGTCGCACCTTCGCGGGCCTCAATAATTCACCCCTCCACTTT; CDR3aa: CASSRTFAGLNNSPLHF